This TCR beta chain was retrieved from a study of PD-L1 blockade in urothelial cancer. Clones were sequenced by immunoSEQ multiplex PCR, and TCRdb holds only the in-frame ones, with some missing. The sample shows about 130,000 clones, 84% of them seen only once. Time point noted: pretreatment peripheral blood. Per patient, between 1 and 8 samples were collected at pretreatment and on-treatment time points. V dropped 5 bases and J dropped 3; count of bases not matched to a gene: 6. Germline-derived CDR1 and CDR2 are SEHNR and FQNEAQ (reference sequence). The CDR3 runs 16 residues. This chain links TRBV7-9 with TRBJ2-5; TRBD2 aligns across 13 bases. Here the sequenced sample was PBMCs, taken around atezolizumab (anti-PD-L1) treatment. This clonotype originated in a man over 45 with urothelial cancer. CDR3 nucleotides: TGTGCCAGCAGCCCTCCGGGACTAGCGGGGAAAGAGACCCAGTACTTC. Protein product: CASSPPGLAGKETQYF.